A selection of T cell receptor beta chains follows, all from one sample in a study of shared clonotypes between healthy human individuals. TCRdb's table, derived via immunoSEQ multiplex PCR, lists solely in-frame clones and lacks some. In the table there are 1,500,000 or so clones, 98% to 99% of which are singletons. The sequenced material came from naive CD4+ T cells sorted from blood. The receptors here all came from a man aged 25 to 40 in good health. Both conserved end residues are part of each CDR3. The D gene is left open where the match is weak. Expanded clones are given a class, and other clones once, few, many or no size at all.

D: .
V: TRBV19
J: TRBJ2-2
size: .
CDR3: CASSILVETGELFF
DNA: TGTGCCAGTAGTATCCTGGTAGAGACCGGGGAGCTGTTTTTT

D: TRBD1
V: TRBV11-2
J: TRBJ1-1
size: .
CDR3: CASSKGQGSMNTEAFF
DNA: TGTGCCAGCAGCAAGGGACAGGGCTCCATGAACACTGAAGCTTTCTTT

D: .
V: TRBV9
J: TRBJ2-5
size: .
CDR3: CASSVGGPPWETQYF
DNA: TGTGCCAGCAGCGTCGGAGGGCCTCCCTGGGAGACCCAGTACTTC

D: .
V: TRBV18
J: TRBJ2-6
size: .
CDR3: CASSRERTGTGANVLTF
DNA: TGTGCCAGCTCACGGGAGCGGACGGGGACCGGGGCCAACGTCCTGACTTTC

D: .
V: TRBV4-1
J: TRBJ2-5
size: .
CDR3: CASSQGPLETQYF
DNA: TGCGCCAGCAGCCAAGGCCCGCTGGAGACCCAGTACTTC

D: TRBD1
V: TRBV6-1
J: TRBJ1-4
size: .
CDR3: CASSKGTGAHTTNEKLFF
DNA: TGTGCCAGCAGTAAAGGGACAGGGGCCCACACAACTAATGAAAAACTGTTTTTT

D: .
V: TRBV19
J: TRBJ1-2
size: .
CDR3: CASSIVFGNYGYTF
DNA: TGTGCCAGTAGTATAGTGTTCGGAAACTATGGCTACACCTTC

D: .
V: TRBV11-2
J: TRBJ2-7
size: .
CDR3: CASTKLTDSHEQYF
DNA: TGTGCCAGCACCAAATTAACCGACAGTCACGAGCAGTACTTC

D: .
V: TRBV7-3
J: TRBJ2-3
size: .
CDR3: CASSLTPQKGRTDTQYF
DNA: TGTGCCAGCAGCTTAACGCCCCAGAAAGGTCGCACAGATACGCAGTATTTT

D: .
V: TRBV6-5
J: TRBJ2-5
size: .
CDR3: CASSYGTPRETQYF
DNA: TGTGCCAGCAGTTATGGGACACCCAGGGAGACCCAGTACTTC

D: TRBD1
V: TRBV5-1
J: TRBJ2-3
size: .
CDR3: CASSGGQGSTDTQYF
DNA: TGCGCCAGCAGCGGGGGACAGGGGAGCACAGATACGCAGTATTTT

D: TRBD1
V: TRBV10-2
J: TRBJ2-7
size: once
CDR3: CASTRQGVYEQYF
DNA: TGCGCCAGCACCCGACAGGGAGTGTACGAGCAGTACTTC

D: .
V: TRBV4-1
J: TRBJ1-5
size: .
CDR3: CASSQDPANGKPQHF
DNA: TGCGCCAGCAGCCAAGATCCTGCCAACGGTAAGCCCCAGCATTTT

D: TRBD2
V: TRBV19
J: TRBJ2-5
size: .
CDR3: CASSIWTSGRRGAQETQYF
DNA: TGTGCCAGTAGTATATGGACTAGCGGGAGGAGGGGGGCCCAAGAGACCCAGTACTTC

D: .
V: TRBV28
J: TRBJ1-1
size: .
CDR3: CASSKPRAHGNTEAFF
DNA: TGTGCCAGCAGTAAACCACGGGCTCACGGGAACACTGAAGCTTTCTTT

D: .
V: TRBV7-8
J: TRBJ2-1
size: .
CDR3: CASSFSTDEQFF
DNA: TGTGCCAGCAGCTTCTCTACCGATGAGCAGTTCTTC

D: .
V: TRBV29-1
J: TRBJ2-7
size: .
CDR3: CSVRSNSAEQYF
DNA: TGCAGCGTTCGGAGTAACAGCGCCGAGCAGTACTTC

D: TRBD2
V: TRBV5-4
J: TRBJ2-7
size: .
CDR3: CASSSPGTSVYEQYF
DNA: TGTGCCAGCAGCTCACCCGGGACTAGTGTCTACGAGCAGTACTTC

D: .
V: TRBV28
J: TRBJ2-5
size: .
CDR3: CASSLNRPLPRSPGETQYF
DNA: TGTGCCAGCAGTCTGAACCGACCGCTCCCCCGTTCTCCGGGGGAGACCCAGTACTTC

D: TRBD1
V: TRBV9
J: TRBJ2-7
size: .
CDR3: CASGPRTGTAEQYF
DNA: TGTGCCAGCGGCCCCCGGACAGGGACGGCCGAGCAGTACTTC

D: TRBD1
V: TRBV5-5
J: TRBJ2-7
size: .
CDR3: CASSLRQGTGREQYF
DNA: TGTGCCAGCAGCTTGCGACAGGGGACGGGACGCGAGCAGTACTTC

D: .
V: TRBV7-9
J: TRBJ2-1
size: .
CDR3: CASSPYVGGGNEQFF
DNA: TGTGCCAGCAGCCCTTACGTAGGGGGAGGCAATGAGCAGTTCTTC

D: .
V: TRBV2
J: TRBJ2-1
size: .
CDR3: CASRYLSGRVNNEQFF
DNA: TGTGCCAGCAGGTATCTTTCAGGGCGGGTTAACAATGAGCAGTTCTTC

D: .
V: TRBV10-2
J: TRBJ2-3
size: .
CDR3: CASSPSDTQYF
DNA: TGCGCCAGCAGTCCGTCAGATACGCAGTATTTT

D: .
V: TRBV28
J: TRBJ1-5
size: once
CDR3: CASSLLGFQPQHF
DNA: TGTGCCAGCAGTTTGTTAGGGTTTCAGCCCCAGCATTTT

D: .
V: TRBV28
J: TRBJ1-2
size: .
CDR3: CASSSTGAAGYTF
DNA: TGTGCCAGCAGTTCGACAGGAGCGGCTGGCTACACCTTC

D: .
V: TRBV10-3
J: TRBJ1-2
size: .
CDR3: CAISQIVSNYGYTF
DNA: TGTGCCATCAGTCAGATAGTTTCTAACTATGGCTACACCTTC

D: .
V: TRBV4-3
J: TRBJ1-2
size: .
CDR3: CASSPHTLANYGYTF
DNA: TGCGCCAGCAGCCCACACACTCTAGCTAACTATGGCTACACCTTC

D: .
V: TRBV5-4
J: TRBJ1-1
size: once
CDR3: CASSLDTNTEAFF
DNA: TGTGCCAGCAGCTTGGACACGAACACTGAAGCTTTCTTT

D: .
V: TRBV9
J: TRBJ2-1
size: .
CDR3: CASSVAISRGSYNEQFF
DNA: TGTGCCAGCAGCGTAGCGATATCAAGGGGATCGTACAATGAGCAGTTCTTC

D: TRBD2
V: TRBV2
J: TRBJ2-7
size: once
CDR3: CASSEERGYEQYF
DNA: TGTGCCAGCAGTGAAGAGCGGGGTTACGAGCAGTACTTC

D: .
V: TRBV7-9
J: TRBJ2-1
size: .
CDR3: CASSSERNYNEQFF
DNA: TGTGCCAGCAGCTCCGAGCGGAACTACAATGAGCAGTTCTTC

D: TRBD1
V: TRBV7-8
J: TRBJ1-3
size: .
CDR3: CASIQGVSSSGNTIYF
DNA: TGTGCCAGCATCCAGGGGGTATCCAGCTCTGGAAACACCATATATTTT

D: .
V: TRBV10-1
J: TRBJ2-3
size: .
CDR3: CASSTSDTQYF
DNA: TGCGCCAGCAGCACCTCAGATACGCAGTATTTT

D: TRBD2
V: TRBV11-1
J: TRBJ2-1
size: .
CDR3: CASSSSGSSYNEQFF
DNA: TGTGCCAGCAGCTCAAGCGGGAGCTCCTACAATGAGCAGTTCTTC

D: TRBD1
V: TRBV2
J: TRBJ2-7
size: .
CDR3: CASSQQGTSYEQYF
DNA: TGTGCCAGCAGTCAACAGGGGACCTCCTACGAGCAGTACTTC

D: .
V: TRBV9
J: TRBJ2-2
size: .
CDR3: CASSVGSGAGELFF
DNA: TGTGCCAGCAGCGTAGGTTCGGGGGCCGGGGAGCTGTTTTTT

D: .
V: TRBV28
J: TRBJ2-7
size: .
CDR3: CASSFTGQRREQYF
DNA: TGTGCCAGCAGTTTCACCGGCCAGCGTCGAGAGCAGTACTTC

D: .
V: TRBV19
J: TRBJ1-2
size: .
CDR3: CASSNPRGTRANYGYTF
DNA: TGTGCCAGTAGTAACCCCCGTGGGACCAGAGCTAACTATGGCTACACCTTC

D: .
V: TRBV27
J: TRBJ2-1
size: .
CDR3: CASSLRGGSGVYEQFF
DNA: TGTGCCAGCAGTTTGAGGGGAGGTTCTGGGGTCTATGAGCAGTTCTTC

D: .
V: TRBV2
J: TRBJ2-7
size: .
CDR3: CASRIFGSYEQYF
DNA: TGTGCCAGCAGGATATTTGGCTCCTACGAGCAGTACTTC

D: .
V: TRBV5-1
J: TRBJ1-1
size: .
CDR3: CASSWKTEAEAFF
DNA: TGCGCCAGCAGCTGGAAGACAGAGGCTGAAGCTTTCTTT

D: .
V: TRBV7-8
J: TRBJ1-2
size: .
CDR3: CASSRGGGYTF
DNA: TGTGCCAGCAGCCGAGGGGGTGGCTACACCTTC

D: .
V: TRBV2
J: TRBJ1-1
size: .
CDR3: CASSGFMDTEAFF
DNA: TGTGCCAGCAGTGGGTTCATGGACACTGAAGCTTTCTTT

D: .
V: TRBV5-1
J: TRBJ1-4
size: .
CDR3: CASRGGPTNEKLFF
DNA: TGCGCCAGCAGGGGGGGCCCGACTAATGAAAAACTGTTTTTT

D: TRBD1
V: TRBV2
J: TRBJ1-5
size: .
CDR3: CASSLDRSNQPQHF
DNA: TGTGCCAGCAGTTTGGACAGGTCCAATCAGCCCCAGCATTTT

D: .
V: TRBV7-2
J: TRBJ2-7
size: .
CDR3: CASSFRGSGPREQYF
DNA: TGTGCCAGCAGCTTCCGGGGATCAGGGCCCAGGGAGCAGTACTTC

D: .
V: TRBV9
J: TRBJ2-5
size: .
CDR3: CASSVEVKQETQYF
DNA: TGTGCCAGCAGCGTAGAAGTAAAACAAGAGACCCAGTACTTC